Listed below are T cell receptor beta chains from one sample, sequenced in a study of cytomegalovirus exposure and HLA in healthy donors. Sequenced by immunoSEQ multiplex PCR; TCRdb stores in-frame clones only, minus some. The sample records more than 90,000 clones, around 74% being singletons. Material: PBMCs. These receptors originate from a man aged 40-55 years in good health and CMV-seropositive. Both conserved end residues are part of each CDR3. A D gene is named only where the DNA matches it firmly. Rows may omit the clone size; those that give it use once, few, many or a size class.

abundance: -; j_gene: TRBJ1-5; v_gene: TRBV5-1; d_gene: -; CDR3nt: TGCGCCAGCAGCCGGAGATGGGGAGATCAGCCCCAGCATTTT; CDR3aa: CASSRRWGDQPQHF
abundance: -; j_gene: TRBJ1-5; v_gene: TRBV6-1; d_gene: -; CDR3nt: TGTGCCAGCAGTGAAGCTCGCCGGGGTAGCAATCAGCCCCAGCATTTT; CDR3aa: CASSEARRGSNQPQHF
abundance: -; j_gene: TRBJ1-1; v_gene: TRBV9; d_gene: TRBD1; CDR3nt: TGTGCCAGCAGCCGGACAGGGGGCGAAGCTTTCTTT; CDR3aa: CASSRTGGEAFF
abundance: -; j_gene: TRBJ2-1; v_gene: TRBV5-4; d_gene: -; CDR3nt: TGTGCCAGCAGCTTGGCGAGGCAGGAGCAGTTCTTC; CDR3aa: CASSLARQEQFF
abundance: -; j_gene: TRBJ2-7; v_gene: TRBV7-2; d_gene: -; CDR3nt: TGTGCCAGCAGCTATACAGGGTCCTACGAGCAGTACTTC; CDR3aa: CASSYTGSYEQYF
abundance: -; j_gene: TRBJ2-5; v_gene: TRBV2; d_gene: TRBD1; CDR3nt: TGTGCCAGCAGTGCTGGCAGGGGGCGGGAGACCCAGTACTTC; CDR3aa: CASSAGRGRETQYF
abundance: once; j_gene: TRBJ2-7; v_gene: TRBV2; d_gene: -; CDR3nt: TGTGCCAGCAGTGAAGGGCAAGGAGTGCAGTACTTC; CDR3aa: CASSEGQGVQYF
abundance: -; j_gene: TRBJ1-2; v_gene: TRBV7-9; d_gene: TRBD1; CDR3nt: TGTTCCAGCAGCCCTTGGACAGGGGAACAGGGTGGCTACACCTTC; CDR3aa: CSSSPWTGEQGGYTF
abundance: -; j_gene: TRBJ2-2; v_gene: TRBV11-3; d_gene: -; CDR3nt: TGTGCCAGCAGCTTATCGGGGGTGAACACCGGGGAGCTGTTTTTT; CDR3aa: CASSLSGVNTGELFF
abundance: -; j_gene: TRBJ2-2; v_gene: TRBV27; d_gene: -; CDR3nt: TGTGCCAGCAGGGGCGGGGCACCTAGGACCGGGGAGCTGTTTTTT; CDR3aa: CASRGGAPRTGELFF
abundance: -; j_gene: TRBJ2-3; v_gene: TRBV2; d_gene: -; CDR3nt: TGTGCCAGCAGTGAACTATTGGGCAGCACAGATACGCAGTATTTT; CDR3aa: CASSELLGSTDTQYF
abundance: few; j_gene: TRBJ1-5; v_gene: TRBV29-1; d_gene: TRBD1; CDR3nt: TGCAGCGTCGGGACAGGGATCAATCAGCCCCAGCATTTT; CDR3aa: CSVGTGINQPQHF
abundance: -; j_gene: TRBJ2-1; v_gene: TRBV27; d_gene: -; CDR3nt: TGTGCCAGCAGTTTATCGTTGGGCAGGGGTCAGGAGCAGTTCTTC; CDR3aa: CASSLSLGRGQEQFF
abundance: once; j_gene: TRBJ1-4; v_gene: TRBV5-1; d_gene: -; CDR3nt: TGCGCCAGCAGCGCAACAGGAGACCCGGGCGAAAAACTGTTTTTT; CDR3aa: CASSATGDPGEKLFF
abundance: -; j_gene: TRBJ2-7; v_gene: TRBV5-1; d_gene: TRBD2; CDR3nt: TGCGCCAGCAGCTTCGGACTAGCGGGGGGCTACGAGCAGTACTTC; CDR3aa: CASSFGLAGGYEQYF
abundance: -; j_gene: TRBJ1-5; v_gene: TRBV19; d_gene: -; CDR3nt: TGTGCCAGTAGTACGGGAGGCAATCAGCCCCAGCATTTT; CDR3aa: CASSTGGNQPQHF
abundance: -; j_gene: TRBJ2-1; v_gene: TRBV6-1; d_gene: -; CDR3nt: TGTGCCATCGCCACAGCCAATGAGCAGTTCTTC; CDR3aa: CAIATANEQFF
abundance: few; j_gene: TRBJ2-7; v_gene: TRBV6-1; d_gene: TRBD1; CDR3nt: TGTGCCAGCAGTTTTCGGGACAGGGAAGTATACGAGCAGTACTTC; CDR3aa: CASSFRDREVYEQYF
abundance: -; j_gene: TRBJ2-1; v_gene: TRBV19; d_gene: -; CDR3nt: TGTGCCAGTAGTATAGATTCCCGCTCCTACAATGAGCAGTTCTTC; CDR3aa: CASSIDSRSYNEQFF
abundance: -; j_gene: TRBJ2-2; v_gene: TRBV2; d_gene: -; CDR3nt: TGTGCCAGCAGTTGGCAGGGTTATACCGGGGAGCTGTTTTTT; CDR3aa: CASSWQGYTGELFF
abundance: -; j_gene: TRBJ1-4; v_gene: TRBV2; d_gene: TRBD1; CDR3nt: TGTGCCAGCAAGCCCGGGACAGGGGATGAAAAACTGTTTTTT; CDR3aa: CASKPGTGDEKLFF
abundance: -; j_gene: TRBJ1-6; v_gene: TRBV4-3; d_gene: -; CDR3nt: TGCGCCAGCAGCCAAGAGACGCGTGAGGATAATTCACCCCTCCACTTT; CDR3aa: CASSQETREDNSPLHF
abundance: -; j_gene: TRBJ2-5; v_gene: TRBV15; d_gene: -; CDR3nt: TGTGCCACCAGCAGAGATCGCCAGGGAGAGACCCAGTACTTC; CDR3aa: CATSRDRQGETQYF
abundance: -; j_gene: TRBJ2-1; v_gene: TRBV21-1; d_gene: -; CDR3nt: TGTGCCAGCAGCAAAAGGGGGATCTGCTACAATGAGCAGTTCTTC; CDR3aa: CASSKRGICYNEQFF
abundance: -; j_gene: TRBJ2-1; v_gene: TRBV7-2; d_gene: -; CDR3nt: TGTGCCAGCAGCTTAGGGCTGAGGAACAATGAGCAGTTCTTC; CDR3aa: CASSLGLRNNEQFF